Listed below are T cell receptor beta chains from one sample, sequenced in a study of shared clonotypes between healthy human individuals. Libraries were prepared by immunoSEQ multiplex PCR; TCRdb keeps only in-frame clonotypes and omits some of them. The table includes some 1 million clones, under 80% detected once. The source material was memory CD4+ T cells sorted from blood. The receptors were sampled from a man in his late teens or twenties in good health. Each CDR3 is given with its conserved first and last residue. A D gene is named only where the DNA matches it firmly. The size field is filled for only some rows; it gives once, few, many or a size class.

size	V	D	J	DNA	CDR3
-	TRBV6-6	-	TRBJ1-2	TGTGCCAGCAGTGACCCCCTAGGGGGGGCAGACGGCTACACCTTC	CASSDPLGGADGYTF
few	TRBV10-3	-	TRBJ1-2	TGTGCCATCAGCCCCCCCCAGGGCTCAAGCTATGGCTACACCTTC	CAISPPQGSSYGYTF
few	TRBV30	-	TRBJ1-4	TGTGCCTGGAGTTTGATGAGGGGGAATGAAAAACTGTTTTTT	CAWSLMRGNEKLFF
-	TRBV7-2	-	TRBJ1-2	TGTGCCAGCAGCTTAGACGCGTTAAACTATGGCTACACCTTC	CASSLDALNYGYTF
-	TRBV7-6	-	TRBJ2-7	TGTGCCAGCAGCTTAGTGGACGAGCAGTACTTC	CASSLVDEQYF
-	TRBV4-3	-	TRBJ2-3	TGCGCCAGCAGGGGGGGTGCAACAGATACGCAGTATTTT	CASRGGATDTQYF
few	TRBV7-6	TRBD1	TRBJ2-5	TGTGCCAGCAGCTTCCAGGACAGGGCAGAGACCCAGTACTTC	CASSFQDRAETQYF
-	TRBV6-6	-	TRBJ1-4	TGTGCCAGCAGAGGAGAACTGGCTAATGAAAAACTGTTTTTT	CASRGELANEKLFF
-	TRBV2	-	TRBJ2-7	TGTGCCAGCAGTAATCGAGTCGGGCAGTACTTC	CASSNRVGQYF
-	TRBV6-6	-	TRBJ2-7	TGTGCCAGCAGTTACCAAGGACAGACCTACGAGCAGTACTTC	CASSYQGQTYEQYF
-	TRBV30	-	TRBJ2-7	TGTGCCTGGAGTGTACCTTTAACGGGCCTAAGAGCGGAGCAGTACTTC	CAWSVPLTGLRAEQYF
-	TRBV6-1	-	TRBJ2-5	TGTGCCAGCAGTGAAGCGAGGGCAGGGTATGAGACCCAGTACTTC	CASSEARAGYETQYF
-	TRBV7-6	-	TRBJ1-3	TGTGCCAGCAGCTTAGTCCACCCTGTCTCTGGAAACACCATATATTTT	CASSLVHPVSGNTIYF
few	TRBV5-6	TRBD1	TRBJ1-2	TGTGCCAGCAGCTTGGGGACAGGGGGCGTCTATGGCTACACCTTC	CASSLGTGGVYGYTF
-	TRBV28	-	TRBJ1-5	TGTGCCAGCAGTCGGACGGGTAGCAATCAGCCCCAGCATTTT	CASSRTGSNQPQHF
-	TRBV19	TRBD2	TRBJ2-1	TGTGCCAGTAGCCTTTCTGCGGGGGTGCCTCCCTTCTTC	CASSLSAGVPPFF
-	TRBV7-2	-	TRBJ1-2	TGTGCCAGCAGCTTAGATCGGGTACTTGGCTACACCTTC	CASSLDRVLGYTF
-	TRBV15	-	TRBJ2-7	TGTGCCACCAGCAGAGAGCCAGGCAACTCATACGAGCAGTACTTC	CATSREPGNSYEQYF
-	TRBV6-5	-	TRBJ1-6	TGTGCCAGCAGTTACCCTTCTTCACCCCTCCACTTT	CASSYPSSPLHF
few	TRBV7-2	-	TRBJ1-2	TGTGCCAGCAGCCCCGCATGGGGGGCTGACTATGGCTACACCTTC	CASSPAWGADYGYTF
-	TRBV5-1	-	TRBJ1-1	TGCGCCAGCAGTGACAAACCGAACACTGAAGCTTTCTTT	CASSDKPNTEAFF
-	TRBV18	TRBD1	TRBJ1-5	TGTGCCAGCTCACCGGGACAGTTTTCCAATCAGCCCCAGCATTTT	CASSPGQFSNQPQHF
-	TRBV6-6	TRBD1	TRBJ1-6	TGTGCCAGCAGACAGAACACAGGGGATTCACCCCTCCACTTT	CASRQNTGDSPLHF
-	TRBV25-1	-	TRBJ2-2	TGTGCCAGCAGTGAACTCAGGGTTGGGGCCGGGGAGCTGTTTTTT	CASSELRVGAGELFF
once	TRBV5-4	TRBD1	TRBJ1-1	TGTGCCAGCAGGAGGGGTTCGGACAGGATGAACACTGAAGCTTTCTTT	CASRRGSDRMNTEAFF
-	TRBV7-8	TRBD1	TRBJ1-5	TGTGCCAGCAGCTTAAGGCGTAACATACTTCCGGGACAGGATTGGGACAATCAGCCCCAGCATTTT	CASSLRRNILPGQDWDNQPQHF
-	TRBV25-1	-	TRBJ2-5	TGTGCCAGCAGCGACGCGGTTGCTCCCCAAGAGACCCAGTACTTC	CASSDAVAPQETQYF
-	TRBV11-2	-	TRBJ2-5	TGTGCCAGCAGCTTAGATAGGGGGGCGATTGAGACCCAGTACTTC	CASSLDRGAIETQYF
once	TRBV4-1	-	TRBJ1-2	TGCGCCAGCAGCCAAGGAGTAACCGGGCCCCAAATCTATGGCTACACCTTC	CASSQGVTGPQIYGYTF
-	TRBV9	-	TRBJ2-5	TGTGCCAGCAGCCCCGGTGGGACATCGCCGGAGACCCAGTACTTC	CASSPGGTSPETQYF
-	TRBV11-2	-	TRBJ1-5	TGTGCCAGCAGCTTCGACGGCAGGGGCCATCAGCCCCAGCATTTT	CASSFDGRGHQPQHF
-	TRBV6-1	-	TRBJ1-2	TGTGCCAGCAGTGAAGCAGACTATGGCTACACCTTC	CASSEADYGYTF
few	TRBV4-1	-	TRBJ1-1	TGCGCCAGCAGCCAAGGTCTGGAGAACACTGAAGCTTTCTTT	CASSQGLENTEAFF
-	TRBV30	-	TRBJ1-5	TGTGCCTGGAGTGTCGCAGGGGCTAATCAGCCCCAGCATTTT	CAWSVAGANQPQHF
once	TRBV30	-	TRBJ1-2	TGTGCCTGGAGTCTGAACCGGGGTCCCTATGGCTACACCTTC	CAWSLNRGPYGYTF
-	TRBV30	-	TRBJ2-1	TGTGCCTGGAAGCCTTACAATGAGCAGTTCTTC	CAWKPYNEQFF
-	TRBV6-5	-	TRBJ1-3	TGTGCCAGCAGTCAATCTGGAAACACCATATATTTT	CASSQSGNTIYF
-	TRBV18	-	TRBJ2-7	TGTGCCAGCTCATCAACCCGTGGGGAACCCCGGGGCAACTACGAGCAGTACTTC	CASSSTRGEPRGNYEQYF
-	TRBV18	TRBD1	TRBJ2-7	TGTGCCAGCTCACCGACAGGGAAGGGCGACGAGCAGTACTTC	CASSPTGKGDEQYF
few	TRBV4-3	-	TRBJ1-1	TGCGCCAGCAGCCAAGTTCGGGGTCTTGAAGCTTTCTTT	CASSQVRGLEAFF
once	TRBV28	-	TRBJ1-3	TGTGCCAGCAGTTTATCGAAAAGCACCATATATTTT	CASSLSKSTIYF
-	TRBV2	TRBD1	TRBJ2-7	TGTGCCAGCAGTGCGGACAGGGGAGGCAATGAACAGTACTTC	CASSADRGGNEQYF
many	TRBV5-4	TRBD1	TRBJ1-6	TGTGCCAGCAGCTTAGACAGGGTTAGGACCCTCCACTTT	CASSLDRVRTLHF
-	TRBV4-1	-	TRBJ1-5	TGCGCCAGCAGCCAATCCAGGGGCAATCAGCCCCAGCATTTT	CASSQSRGNQPQHF
-	TRBV5-1	-	TRBJ2-3	TGCGCCAGCAGCCCTGGACGTTACAGGAGCACAGATACGCAGTATTTT	CASSPGRYRSTDTQYF
-	TRBV13	TRBD2	TRBJ2-3	TGTGCCAGCAGCTTAGGATTGAGCGGCGGGAGTACTGTTTCAGATACGCAGTATTTT	CASSLGLSGGSTVSDTQYF
medium-sized	TRBV5-1	-	TRBJ2-7	TGCGCCAGCAGCCACCAGGGTTCCTACGAGCAGTACTTC	CASSHQGSYEQYF
-	TRBV14	-	TRBJ1-2	TGTGCCAGCAGCCAAGACCGAGGCACCGTCCCAGGGGGCTACACCTTC	CASSQDRGTVPGGYTF
many	TRBV4-3	-	TRBJ2-5	TGCGCCAGCAGCCAAGATTACAGGACACTAGAGACCCAGTACTTC	CASSQDYRTLETQYF